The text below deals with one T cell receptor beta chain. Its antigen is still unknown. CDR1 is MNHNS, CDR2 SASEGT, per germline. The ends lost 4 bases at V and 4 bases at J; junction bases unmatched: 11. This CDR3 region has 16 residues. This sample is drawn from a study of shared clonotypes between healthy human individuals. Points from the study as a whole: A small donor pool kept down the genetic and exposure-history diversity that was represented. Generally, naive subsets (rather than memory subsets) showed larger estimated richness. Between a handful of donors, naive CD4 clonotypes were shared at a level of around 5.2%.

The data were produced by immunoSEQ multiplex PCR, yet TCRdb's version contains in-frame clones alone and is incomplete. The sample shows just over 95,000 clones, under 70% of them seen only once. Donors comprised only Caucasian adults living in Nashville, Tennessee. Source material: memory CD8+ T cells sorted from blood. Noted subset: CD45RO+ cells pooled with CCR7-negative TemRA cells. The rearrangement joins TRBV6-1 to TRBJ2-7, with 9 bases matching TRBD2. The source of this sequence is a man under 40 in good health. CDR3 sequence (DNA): TGTGCCAGCAGTGTTGAGCGGGGGGCCTGGGGATACGAGCAGTACTTC. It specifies CASSVERGAWGYEQYF.